The T cell receptor (beta chain) under discussion was sequenced for a study of OX40 agonist ivuxolimab in advanced cancers. Study context: Prior checkpoint blockade (anti-PD-1, anti-PD-L1 or anti-CTLA-4) was permitted; around 40% had it. General study points: There was clonal expansion of CD4+ and CD8+ blood T cells by week 6 at 0.1 to 3.0 mg/kg.

In the case of this clone: Its cognate antigen is unknown.

Profiled with immunoSEQ multiplex PCR; TCRdb holds only in-frame clones, not every one. The data contain about 53,000 clones, 70% to 90% of them singletons. This CDR3 spans 13 amino acids. V lost 5 bases and J lost 7, with 11 bases in between. Germline CDR1 LNHDA, CDR2 SQIVND (reference sequence). The material sequenced was CD4+ or CD8+ T cells sorted from blood, taken in a trial of the OX40 agonist ivuxolimab. The TCR originated in an adult with an advanced solid tumor such as melanoma, head and neck, liver or kidney cancer. The chain links TRBV19 to TRBJ2-2; the D gene is possibly TRBD2 (6 bases). CDR3 nucleotide sequence: TGTGCCAGTAGTTACTCTAGCGTCGGGGAGCTGTTTTTT. Translation: CASSYSSVGELFF.